The 21 T cell receptor beta chains presented below share a single source sample, sequenced in a study of T cell responses to AZD1222 COVID-19 vaccine. Using immunoSEQ multiplex PCR, the repertoire was profiled, and TCRdb retains in-frame clones only, with some absent. The repertoire consists of over 85,000 clones, with around nine tenths occurring once and the leading ten covering more than 15%. This sample comprised peripheral blood, obtained 28 days after the second AZD1222 dose. The origin of the receptors is an adult who received the AZD1222 COVID-19 vaccine.

A single count supports this clone. The chain joins TRBV5-1 to TRBJ2-3; 10 nucleotides line up with TRBD2. CDR3 length equals 17 residues. Germline V gives CDR1 SGHRS, CDR2 YFSETQ. Trimming at V came to 0 bases and at J to 2 bases, leaving 6 bases not matched to a gene. As DNA, the CDR3 is TGCGCCAGCAGCTTGGAGACTAGCGGGTGGGACACAGATACGCAGTATTTT. Its translation is CASSLETSGWDTDTQYF.

The chain employs TRBV9 and TRBJ2-7, with TRBD1 matching 9 bases. J was trimmed by 3 bases and V by 3 bases; bases with no gene match: 7. The CDR3 totals 15 residues. Germline V gene lookup returns CDR1 SGDLS and CDR2 YYNGEE. CDR3 sequence (DNA): TGTGCCAGCAGCGGTACAGGGGGCGCGCGCTACGAGCAGTACTTC. Translating it yields CASSGTGGARYEQYF.

This sequence joins TRBV6-5 and TRBJ1-1, with TRBD1 identical over 8 bases. This CDR3 is 15 amino acids long. In germline, CDR1 is MNHEY, CDR2 SVGAGI. Trimming cost V 2 bases and J 1 base; bases outside gene matches: 3. The CDR3 bases are TGTGCCAGCAGTTACCAGGGACAGGCGAACACTGAAGCTTTCTTT. The encoded protein is CASSYQGQANTEAFF.

This rearrangement joins TRBV7-9 to TRBJ1-6; TRBD1 aligns across 10 bases. Germline V gives CDR1 SEHNR, CDR2 FQNEAQ (reference sequence). V trimming: 5 bases; J trimming: 9 bases; junction bases outside the gene matches: 7. This CDR3 spans 15 amino acids. DNA for the CDR3: TGTGCCAGCAGCACCGGACAGGGGGACGGTTCACCCCTCCACTTT. It specifies CASSTGQGDGSPLHF.

The chain's CDR3 is CASSLLPGTGYGYTF. DNA of the CDR3: TGTGCCAGCAGTTTACTCCCAGGGACGGGCTATGGCTACACCTTC. The chain carries TRBV28 and TRBJ1-2; TRBD1 is a possible D gene (5 bases). CDR1 and CDR2 from the germline V gene are MDHEN and SYDVKM. V dropped 2 bases and J dropped 4 bases, with 14 bases sitting between them. The CDR3 runs to 15 residues.

V and J are TRBV18 and TRBJ1-4; D is unclear. Germline V gives CDR1 KGHSH, CDR2 LQKENI. Trimming took 4 bases from V and 4 from J, leaving 10 bases between them. The CDR3 has 14 residues. Written as DNA, the CDR3 is TGTGCCAGCTCACTAGTGGCCAATAATGAAAAACTGTTTTTT. This translates into CASSLVANNEKLFF.

The rearrangement uses TRBV2 and TRBJ1-5; a possible D gene is TRBD1 (5 bases). The CDR3 runs to 14 residues. V dropped 4 bases and J dropped 2 bases, with 9 bases sitting between them. Germline CDR1 is SNHLY and CDR2 is FYNNEI. CDR3 amino acids: CASSGDGGNQPQHF. The CDR3 region has the DNA TGTGCCAGCAGTGGGGACGGAGGCAATCAGCCCCAGCATTTT.

The chain links TRBV7-2 to TRBJ1-1; D is undetermined. CDR1 is SGHTA and CDR2 is FQGNSA in the germline V gene. This CDR3 is built from 15 residues. V gave up 2 bases and J gave up 6 bases, with 16 bases separating them. CDR3 residues: CASSLYPAGGSEAFF. The CDR3 DNA reads TGTGCCAGCAGCTTATATCCGGCGGGAGGATCTGAAGCTTTCTTT.

The chain recombines TRBV30 with TRBJ2-7; D is possibly TRBD1 or TRBD2 (5 bases each). This CDR3 contains 12 residues. Trimming pared 2 bases from V and 5 bases from J, leaving 10 bases between. Germline V CDR1 and CDR2: GTSNPN, SVGIG (reference sequence). CDR3 sequence: CAWSWGSHEQYF. The CDR3, as DNA: TGTGCCTGGAGTTGGGGGTCCCACGAGCAGTACTTC.

The rearrangement joins TRBV7-3 to TRBJ2-1; tentative D call: TRBD2 (5 bases). Trimming took 3 bases from V and 8 from J, leaving 8 bases between them. The germline V gene has CDR1 SGHTA and CDR2 FQGTGA. This CDR3 contains 12 residues. CDR3 in amino acids: CASSFSSHEQFF. The CDR3 coding sequence is TGTGCCAGCAGCTTTTCTAGCCATGAGCAGTTCTTC.

The genes are TRBV4-1 and TRBJ2-3; no firm D call. Germline V gene sequence: CDR1 MGHRA, CDR2 YSYEKL. The CDR3 is made up of 15 amino acids. Trimming took off 1 base at V and 3 bases at J, with 11 bases between the two ends. The CDR3 bases are TGCGCCAGCAGCCAAGTAAATTGGTGGACAGATACGCAGTATTTT. Translation gives CASSQVNWWTDTQYF.

This chain connects TRBV6-2 or TRBV6-3 to TRBJ1-1; D unresolved. V gave up 6 bases and J gave up 6 bases, with 11 bases separating them. The CDR3 loop spans 12 amino acids. Per the germline V gene, CDR1 is MNHEY and CDR2 is SVGEGT. This chain's CDR3 is CASSSLAAEAFF. The DNA for the CDR3 is TGTGCCAGCAGCTCCCTGGCCGCTGAAGCTTTCTTT.

The chain has TRBV3-1 (or the pseudogene TRBV3-2) and TRBJ2-7; 10 bases map to TRBD2. After removal of 4 bases from V and 9 bases from J, the junction contained 3 bases not matched to a gene. Germline V gene lookup returns CDR1 LGHDT and CDR2 YNNKEL (reference sequence). The CDR3 is 12 amino acids. CDR3 DNA sequence: TGTGCCAGCAGCCTAGTAGCGGGAGGGCAGTACTTC. Amino acid sequence: CASSLVAGGQYF.

The chain recombines TRBV27 with TRBJ2-3; D is unresolved. V was cut by 2 bases and J by 0 bases, with 6 bases left in between. The length of the CDR3 is 14 residues. Germline V gene sequence: CDR1 MNHEY, CDR2 SMNVEV (reference sequence). The CDR3 region has the DNA TGTGCCAGCAGTTTAAGTGATAGCACAGATACGCAGTATTTT. Its protein product is CASSLSDSTDTQYF.

The V and J genes are TRBV7-9 and TRBJ2-5; 10 nucleotides match TRBD2. The CDR3 runs to 15 residues. The junction had 8 bases not matched to a gene; V was cut back by 6 bases and J by 4 bases. CDR1 is SEHNR, CDR2 FQNEAQ, per germline (reference sequence). CDR3 in DNA: TGTGCCAGCAGTTCCCTAGCGGGAGTCCCAGAGACCCAGTACTTC. Amino acid sequence: CASSSLAGVPETQYF. The complete variable domain, with remaining parts taken from reference TRBV7-9 and TRBJ2-5, reads DTGVSQNPRHKITKRGQNVTFRCDPISEHNRLYWYRQTLGQGPEFLTYFQNEAQLEKSRLLSDRFSAERPKGSFSTLEIQRTEQGDSAMYLCASSSLAGVPETQYFGPGTRLLVL.

This chain links TRBV7-2 with TRBJ2-3; 11 bases line up with TRBD2. The CDR3 consists of 16 residues. CDR1 is SGHTA, CDR2 FQGNSA, per germline. With V trimmed by 2 bases and J by 6 bases, 7 bases remained unmatched. CDR3 in amino acids: CASSLLAGGPGDTQYF. The CDR3 nucleotides read TGTGCCAGCAGCTTATTAGCGGGAGGGCCGGGGGATACGCAGTATTTT.

The chain couples TRBV11-2 to TRBJ1-2; TRBD1 agrees at 8 bases. The CDR3 is 16 residues long. With V trimmed by 6 bases and J by 7 bases, 16 bases remained unmatched. From germline, CDR1 is SGHAT and CDR2 FQNNGV. The CDR3 is CASSLLTTGGSGGYTF. DNA of the CDR3: TGTGCCAGCAGTCTTCTCACCACAGGGGGATCAGGTGGCTACACCTTC.

The sample holds many counts of this clone. This sequence joins TRBV29-1 and TRBJ2-7; tentative D call: TRBD2 (5 bases). This CDR3 has 14 amino acids. Trimming pared 0 bases from V and 1 base from J, leaving 10 bases between. Germline V gene sequence: CDR1 SQVTM, CDR2 ANQGSEA. The CDR3 loop reads CSVEEFGVSYEQYF. The CDR3 nucleotides are TGCAGCGTTGAAGAGTTCGGGGTTTCCTACGAGCAGTACTTC.

This clone appeared once. This chain links TRBV6-5 with TRBJ2-7; no definite D call. The CDR3 length is 15 residues. The V gene's germline CDR1 is MNHEY and CDR2 SVGAGI. The ends were cut back, 6 bases at V and 0 bases at J, with 15 bases in the middle. CDR3 nucleotides: TGTGCCAGCAGCCGGACCACAACTATCTCCTACGAGCAGTACTTC. Translating it yields CASSRTTTISYEQYF.

CDR3 sequence (DNA): TGCGCCAGCAGCTTAGTAGCGGGAGAGAAGAACGGGGAGCTGTTTTTT. This encodes CASSLVAGEKNGELFF. The V call is TRBV5-1, the J call TRBJ2-2, with 9 bases that match TRBD2. The junction had 9 bases not matched to a gene; V was cut back by 2 bases and J by 7 bases. Germline V gene data show CDR1 as SGHRS and CDR2 as YFSETQ. The CDR3 length is 16 residues.

The V and J genes are TRBV7-9 and TRBJ1-1; D gene unclear. This CDR3 has 13 residues. Looked up from germline, CDR1 is SEHNR and CDR2 is FQNEAQ (reference sequence). Trimming took off 7 bases at V and 9 bases at J, with 18 bases between the two ends. The CDR3 here is CASNLGPGPQAFF. The CDR3 DNA follows: TGTGCCAGCAATTTAGGTCCAGGACCCCAAGCTTTCTTT.